What follows is one T cell receptor (beta chain) and its context. The sample is drawn from a study of blood T cell repertoires in COVID-19. Study at large: Sites in the United States, Italy and Spain provided acute and convalescent COVID-19 samples. Sample material is recorded as cDNA or gDNA derived from T cells, B-cell-depleted T cells, or PBMCs.

TCRdb's copy holds only in-frame clones and misses some; the assay was immunoSEQ multiplex PCR. This sample has about 200,000 clones, with more than 70% found just once. Per germline, CDR1 KGHSH and CDR2 LQKENI. V was cut by 6 bases and J by 0 bases, with 8 bases left in between. The CDR3 is 13 residues long. The sequence was obtained from a man aged 18 to 29 with active or convalescent COVID-19. The chain carries TRBV18 and TRBJ1-2; maybe TRBD1 (6 bases). The source material was peripheral blood. This CDR3 reads CASSRTANYGYTF. The CDR3 DNA is TGTGCCAGCTCCCGGACAGCTAACTATGGCTACACCTTC.